This T cell receptor (beta chain) was sequenced in a study of shared clonotypes between healthy human individuals. Genomic DNA of every subset was divided equally among multiple immunoSEQ plates. This table comes from immunoSEQ multiplex PCR, and its TCRdb copy is limited to in-frame clones, with some not included. The profile shows around 510,000 clones, 95% to 96% of them singletons. Study-level findings and limits: In a few donors, about 5% of naive CD4 clonotypes appeared in common.

CDR1 is SGHRS, CDR2 YFSETQ, per germline. The CDR3 sequence is 13 residues long. V shed 4 bases and J shed 4 bases, with 10 bases lying between them. About this clone: Its antigen is still unknown.

This clonotype was sampled from a woman under 40 in good health. This chain joins TRBV5-1 and TRBJ2-3, with D unclear. Material: naive CD4+ T cells sorted from blood. Stated subset: CD45RA+ positively selected. The CDR3 loop reads CASSASRADTQYF. The CDR3, as DNA: TGCGCCAGCAGCGCTTCCCGCGCAGATACGCAGTATTTT. The whole variable domain, filled in from reference TRBV5-1 and TRBJ2-3, reads KAGVTQTPRYLIKTRGQQVTLSCSPISGHRSVSWYQQTPGQGLQFLFEYFSETQRNKGNFPGRFSGRQFSNSRSEMNVSTLELGDSALYLCASSASRADTQYFGPGTRLTVL.